What follows are 11 T cell receptor beta chains derived from one specimen sequenced in a study of T cells in localized non-small cell lung cancer. Assay used: immunoSEQ multiplex PCR; TCRdb lists only in-frame clones, some missing. The table lists some 21,000 clones, 75% to 95% of them singletons. The sequenced sample was peripheral blood, obtained before any cancer treatment. Receptors were obtained from a woman aged 35-75 years with stage I lung adenocarcinoma.

V is TRBV15 and J is TRBJ2-7; perhaps TRBD2 as D (6 bases). Germline lookup yields CDR1 LNHNV and CDR2 YYDKDF (reference sequence). The germline V and J ends were trimmed by 0 bases and 5 bases, with 17 bases remaining between them. CDR3 length: 16 amino acids. The CDR3 DNA sequence: TGTGCCACCAGCAGAGATGCCGGCTCCGGGAGAAACGAGCAGTACTTC. This sequence encodes CATSRDAGSGRNEQYF.

The chain carries TRBV7-9 and TRBJ2-7, with TRBD2 identical over 8 bases. Germline V gene lookup returns CDR1 SEHNR and CDR2 FQNEAQ (reference sequence). Trimming took 6 bases from V and 4 from J; bases not matched to a gene: 14. The CDR3 length is 16 residues. The CDR3 is CASRLLLSGSKYEQYF. For the CDR3, the DNA is TGTGCCAGCAGGTTGCTTCTAAGCGGGAGTAAGTACGAGCAGTACTTC.

The chain recombines TRBV7-8 with TRBJ1-2, with 8 nucleotides matching TRBD1. V lost 5 bases to trimming and J lost 8 bases; unmatched junction nucleotides: 7. The CDR3 runs 13 residues. Germline values: CDR1 SGHVS, CDR2 FQNEAQ. CDR3 residues: CASSDPGGKGYTF. The CDR3 bases are TGTGCCAGCAGCGACCCAGGGGGCAAGGGCTACACCTTC.

This sequence joins TRBV6-6 and TRBJ2-1; 13 nucleotides line up with TRBD2. V shed 6 bases, J shed 8 bases, and the junction held 10 bases outside the gene matches. Germline loops: CDR1 MNHNY, CDR2 SVGAGI (reference sequence). The length of the CDR3 is 16 residues. The CDR3 nucleotides are TGTGCCAGCAGCGATCCCGGGACTAGCGGGAAGGATGAGCAGTTCTTC. Encoded protein: CASSDPGTSGKDEQFF.

Written as DNA, the CDR3 is TGTGCCAGCAGCTTAGGGCACAGCAATGAAAAACTGTTTTTT. This encodes CASSLGHSNEKLFF. V usage is TRBV7-2 and J usage is TRBJ1-4, with D hard to call. V lost 1 base and J 5 bases, leaving 8 bases between the germline ends. This CDR3 has 14 residues. Germline V gives CDR1 SGHTA, CDR2 FQGNSA.

The chain recombines TRBV6-6 with TRBJ2-1; tentative D call: TRBD2 (7 bases). The CDR3 sequence is 13 residues long. Between the trimmed V and J ends, which lost 1 base and 9 bases, there was a span of 10 bases. Germline CDR1 reads MNHNY; CDR2 reads SVGAGI (reference sequence). CDR3 sequence (DNA): TGTGCCAGCAGTTACTACAGGGAGGGTGAGCAGTTCTTC. It codes for CASSYYREGEQFF.

This clone was found a few times. This chain connects TRBV19 to TRBJ2-1; D is possibly TRBD1 or TRBD2 (6 bases each). Per germline, CDR1 LNHDA and CDR2 SQIVND (reference sequence). This CDR3 comprises 13 residues. Trimming took 7 bases from V and 8 from J, leaving 15 bases between them. CDR3 amino acids: CASTLGGSYEQFF. The CDR3 DNA is TGTGCCAGTACCCTAGGGGGGAGTTATGAGCAGTTCTTC. Drawing the rest from reference TRBV19 and TRBJ2-1, the complete variable domain is DGGITQSPKYLFRKEGQNVTLSCEQNLNHDAMYWYRQDPGQGLRLIYYSQIVNDFQKGDIAEGYSVSREKKESFPLTVTSAQKNPTAFYLCASTLGGSYEQFFGPGTRLTVL.

The V gene is TRBV9, the J gene TRBJ2-5; TRBD2 matches 13 bases. V lost 3 bases, J lost 4 bases, and 6 bases stayed unmatched. The CDR3 has 16 amino acids. The germline V gene encodes CDR1 SGDLS and CDR2 YYNGEE. CDR3 residues: CASSGTSGRGRETQYF. CDR3 coding DNA: TGTGCCAGCAGCGGGACTAGCGGGAGAGGGAGAGAGACCCAGTACTTC.

The chain combines TRBV19 with TRBJ1-3; D is unresolved. CDR1 and CDR2 from the germline V gene are LNHDA and SQIVND (reference sequence). The CDR3 covers 15 residues. Trimming cost V 5 bases and J 0 bases, with 11 bases left between them. The CDR3 DNA sequence: TGTGCCAGTAGTGCAAATAGACCCTCTGGAAACACCATATATTTT. It codes for CASSANRPSGNTIYF.

The CDR3 is CASSTLTGGTYNEQFF. CDR3 nucleotide sequence: TGTGCCAGCAGTACCCTTACAGGGGGAACCTACAATGAGCAGTTCTTC. The chain has TRBV28 and TRBJ2-1; TRBD1 matches 8 bases. Germline V gene lookup returns CDR1 MDHEN and CDR2 SYDVKM. This CDR3 contains 16 residues. V lost 5 bases and J lost 2; bases outside the gene matches: 8. Combining the CDR3 with reference TRBV28 and TRBJ2-1 gives the whole variable domain DVKVTQSSRYLVKRTGEKVFLECVQDMDHENMFWYRQDPGLGLRLIYFSYDVKMKEKGDIPEGYSVSREKKERFSLILESASTNQTSMYLCASSTLTGGTYNEQFFGPGTRLTVL.

This rearrangement joins TRBV6-5 to TRBJ1-2, with 10 bases aligning to TRBD1. Germline loops: CDR1 MNHEY, CDR2 SVGAGI. Trimming cost V 6 bases and J 4 bases; bases outside gene matches: 5. The CDR3 is 14 residues long. CDR3 protein: CASRKDRGGYGYTF. For the CDR3, the DNA is TGTGCCAGCAGAAAGGACAGGGGGGGCTATGGCTACACCTTC.